Described below is a single TCR beta chain sequence and its context. Its cognate antigen is unknown. The CDR3 runs 12 residues. V was pared by 8 bases and J by 1 base, with 8 bases between. Germline lookup yields CDR1 MNHEY and CDR2 SVGEGT. TCRdb used MiXCR to reprocess the 5' RACE reads, holding one entry per CDR3 protein. The data show about 920,000 distinct CDR3 sequences, about 12% seen once. These data come from a study of identical twins. General study points: Carriage of fewer insertions was seen in abundant cord blood beta clonotypes, whereas memory repertoires showed none.

The same data also contributed to another study, on yellow fever vaccine responses in identical twins.

The chain combines TRBV6-2 or TRBV6-3 with TRBJ2-5, with no clear D. This TCR was recovered from a woman aged 18-29 years in good health. The sample was PBMCs. DNA for the CDR3: TGTGCCAGCTTAGATGTCCAAGAGACCCAGTACTTC. It yields the protein CASLDVQETQYF.